This T cell receptor beta chain was documented in a study of blood T cell repertoires in COVID-19. Study as a whole: Samples taken during acute and convalescent COVID-19 were collected in the United States, Italy and Spain. Sample material is recorded as cDNA or gDNA derived from T cells, B-cell-depleted T cells, or PBMCs.

In the original analysis: The authors estimated nucleated cell counts from reference gene primer amplification. Here immunoSEQ multiplex PCR was the method, and the copy in TCRdb shows in-frame clones only, minus some. The V and J calls and clone size were taken over from that table, and D and trimming were inferred from the DNA. This table holds some 100,000 clones, over 75% found once. The CDR3 length is 14 residues. Trimming took 0 bases from V and 6 from J, leaving 9 bases between them. Per germline, CDR1 SGHRS and CDR2 YFSETQ. Material: peripheral blood. The chain recombines TRBV5-1 with TRBJ1-4, with D tentatively TRBD1 (5 bases). This TCR came from a woman in her forties or fifties with acute or convalescent COVID-19. The CDR3 loop reads CASSLVGGDEKLFF. For the CDR3, the DNA is TGCGCCAGCAGCTTGGTGGGGGGAGATGAAAAACTGTTTTTT.